Listed below are T cell receptor beta chains from one sample, sequenced in a study of CD8+ T cells in alopecia areata. The assay was immunoSEQ multiplex PCR, and TCRdb's table has in-frame clones only and misses some. This sample has around 300,000 clones; around 64% occur once, and the top ten carry 0.75% to 0.95%. The material sequenced was CD4+ T cells sorted from blood, taken at approximately week 51, from a patient treated with tofacitinib. The receptors here all came from a human donor with alopecia areata. The CDR3 runs from the conserved cysteine through the conserved F or W. Fields, in order: CDR3 DNA, CDR3 protein, J gene, V gene, D gene, clone size. The D gene is left open where the match is weak. Size values are once, few and many counts, or a class for expanded clones, and some rows have none.

TGCAGCGTTGAAGCGGGGTTCCCCTACGAGCAGTACTTC | CSVEAGFPYEQYF | TRBJ2-7 | TRBV29-1 | - | -
TGTGCCATCAGTGAGTCGAGGCGGGGCGCATTAGGAGAGACCCAGTACTTC | CAISESRRGALGETQYF | TRBJ2-5 | TRBV10-3 | - | -
TGTGCCAGCAGCCAAGATACACAGCGGGGCACAGATACGCAGTATTTT | CASSQDTQRGTDTQYF | TRBJ2-3 | TRBV4-2 | - | -
TGTGCCAGCAGCGTAGCTCCTAGCGGGGTCCAAGAGACCCAGTACTTC | CASSVAPSGVQETQYF | TRBJ2-5 | TRBV9 | TRBD2 | -
TGTGCCATCAACCAGGGAGGACAAGAGGCCCAGTACTTC | CAINQGGQEAQYF | TRBJ2-5 | TRBV10-3 | - | -
TGTGCCTGGAGTGATAAGGGGGCGGTTGATACGCAGTATTTT | CAWSDKGAVDTQYF | TRBJ2-3 | TRBV30 | TRBD1 | -
TGCGCCAGCAGTCGGAGGGGGCTCGACTATGGCTACACCTTC | CASSRRGLDYGYTF | TRBJ1-2 | TRBV23-1 | TRBD1 | -
TGCGCCAGCAGCCCCGGGACATACGAGCAGTACTTC | CASSPGTYEQYF | TRBJ2-7 | TRBV5-1 | - | few
TGTGCCAGCAGCCCAACGGCGGGGCGGGAGACCCAGTACTTC | CASSPTAGRETQYF | TRBJ2-5 | TRBV27 | - | -
TGCGCCAGCAGCTTGGCCCCGGTGAACACTGAAGCTTTCTTT | CASSLAPVNTEAFF | TRBJ1-1 | TRBV5-1 | - | -
TGCGCCAGCAGCCTAGAAGTCGCCTATGGCTACACCTTC | CASSLEVAYGYTF | TRBJ1-2 | TRBV5-1 | - | -
TGCAGCGTTGGCACGAGCTCCTACGAGCAGTACTTC | CSVGTSSYEQYF | TRBJ2-7 | TRBV29-1 | - | -
TGTGCCAGCAGTGAAGGGCTAGCGGGGTACAATGAGCAGTTCTTC | CASSEGLAGYNEQFF | TRBJ2-1 | TRBV6-1 | TRBD2 | -
TGTGCCAGCACCCGAGACGGGGGGAACACTGAAGCTTTCTTT | CASTRDGGNTEAFF | TRBJ1-1 | TRBV6-5 | - | few
TGTGCCAGCAAGACAGGGTACTATGGCTACACCTTC | CASKTGYYGYTF | TRBJ1-2 | TRBV27 | TRBD1 | -
TGCGCCAGCAGCTCCCCGGGACAGGGGAAAACCTACGAGCAGTACTTC | CASSSPGQGKTYEQYF | TRBJ2-7 | TRBV4-3 | TRBD1 | few
TGCGCCAGCAGCCCCAGGTCGGGGGGAAGCACCGGGGAGCTGTTTTTT | CASSPRSGGSTGELFF | TRBJ2-2 | TRBV4-1 | TRBD2 | -
TGTGCCAGCAGCTCCTGGACAGGGGAGGAAGCTTTCTTT | CASSSWTGEEAFF | TRBJ1-1 | TRBV11-2 | TRBD1 | -
TGTGCCAGCTGGGGACAGGAACAAGAGACCCAGTACTTC | CASWGQEQETQYF | TRBJ2-5 | TRBV2 | TRBD1 | once
TGTGCCAGCAGCCCTGTTGTAGGTGAAAAACTGTTTTTT | CASSPVVGEKLFF | TRBJ1-4 | TRBV7-6 | - | -
TGCGCCAGCAGCCCCCCGACCTACGAGCAGTACTTC | CASSPPTYEQYF | TRBJ2-7 | TRBV5-1 | - | once
TGTGCTAGTGGTTTAGAGTTTCGCACAGATACGCAGTATTTT | CASGLEFRTDTQYF | TRBJ2-3 | TRBV12-5 | - | -
TGTGCCAGCAGCTCTACGGACAGCTACCCCGGGGAGCTGTTTTTT | CASSSTDSYPGELFF | TRBJ2-2 | TRBV7-6 | - | -
TGTGCCTGGATAGGTCAGGGGGCCGGCTATGGCTACACCTTC | CAWIGQGAGYGYTF | TRBJ1-2 | TRBV30 | TRBD1 | -
TGTGCCAGCAGTTATGGACAGGGATTTGCAGATACGCAGTATTTT | CASSYGQGFADTQYF | TRBJ2-3 | TRBV2 | TRBD1 | -
TGCGCCAGCAGCTTGGTCCAGGGTTCTGGAAACACCATATATTTT | CASSLVQGSGNTIYF | TRBJ1-3 | TRBV5-1 | - | -
TGTGCCAGCAGCGGCGGGACTAGCGGGGCACGGGAGACCCAGTACTTC | CASSGGTSGARETQYF | TRBJ2-5 | TRBV7-2 | TRBD2 | -
TGTGCCAGCAGCCCGCGCATTTGGACTGAAGCTTTCTTT | CASSPRIWTEAFF | TRBJ1-1 | TRBV5-6 | - | -
TGTGCCAGCAGTCGATGGCAACAGGGGGCGAACACCGGGGAGCTGTTTTTT | CASSRWQQGANTGELFF | TRBJ2-2 | TRBV14 | TRBD1 | -
TGTGCCAGCAGTGAAGCGAGGGGGCGGACGCAGTATTTT | CASSEARGRTQYF | TRBJ2-3 | TRBV6-1 | TRBD1 | -
TGCAGCGTTGGGGGGGACAGCCAGGGGCCCCAGCATTTT | CSVGGDSQGPQHF | TRBJ1-5 | TRBV29-1 | TRBD1 | -
TGTGCCTGGAGAAAACCCGATACACTTATCGAGCAGTACTTC | CAWRKPDTLIEQYF | TRBJ2-7 | TRBV30 | - | -
TGCAGCGCCCGAAGGTCTAGCGGGGCCGAAGAGACCCAGTACTTC | CSARRSSGAEETQYF | TRBJ2-5 | TRBV29-1 | TRBD2 | -
TGCGCCAGCAGCCAATTAGCGGGGGTGGACAATGAGCAGTTCTTC | CASSQLAGVDNEQFF | TRBJ2-1 | TRBV4-1 | TRBD2 | -
TGTGCCAGCTCACTTCAGGGGTCCTACGAGCAGTACTTC | CASSLQGSYEQYF | TRBJ2-7 | TRBV18 | - | few
TGCAGCGTGGGGGGGACCGGGGCCAACGTCCTGACTTTC | CSVGGTGANVLTF | TRBJ2-6 | TRBV29-1 | TRBD2 | -
TGTGCCAGCGGAACTACCGGGACGAGGAATCAGCCCCAGCATTTT | CASGTTGTRNQPQHF | TRBJ1-5 | TRBV27 | - | few
TGTGCCAGCAGCGTCAGGGATGACTATGGCTACACCTTC | CASSVRDDYGYTF | TRBJ1-2 | TRBV7-2 | - | -
TGTGCCAGCAGGGGACCGGGACAGGGGAACACCGGGGAGCTGTTTTTT | CASRGPGQGNTGELFF | TRBJ2-2 | TRBV2 | TRBD1 | few
TGTGCCAGATCAGCGGGGGGCACAGATACGCAGTATTTT | CARSAGGTDTQYF | TRBJ2-3 | TRBV7-9 | TRBD2 | -
TGTGCCAGCAGCCCCGTGGGGGGGCAGAACACTGAAGCTTTCTTT | CASSPVGGQNTEAFF | TRBJ1-1 | TRBV7-9 | - | -
TGCACCAGCAGCCGCCTAGGAGCCGCGGTAGGCTCCTACAATGAGCAGTTCTTC | CTSSRLGAAVGSYNEQFF | TRBJ2-1 | TRBV1 | - | -
TGTGCCAGCAGTGATGGACTAGCGGGGAGGGGTACGCAGTATTTT | CASSDGLAGRGTQYF | TRBJ2-3 | TRBV2 | TRBD2 | -
TGTGCCTGGAGTGTACTGTATGAGCAGTTCTTC | CAWSVLYEQFF | TRBJ2-1 | TRBV30 | - | -
TGCAGCGCGTACTACGGAGAGACCCAGTACTTC | CSAYYGETQYF | TRBJ2-5 | TRBV29-1 | - | -
TGTGCCACCAGCAAGGGCAACACTGAAGCTTTCTTT | CATSKGNTEAFF | TRBJ1-1 | TRBV15 | - | -
TGTGCCAGCAGTCCGACTAGCGGGGTCCACAATGAGCAGTTCTTC | CASSPTSGVHNEQFF | TRBJ2-1 | TRBV7-9 | TRBD2 | -